What follows is one T cell receptor (beta chain) and its context. Antigen specificity is unknown. Losses at the gene ends were 6 bases for V and 2 bases for J; bases not matched to a gene: 3. Germline V gives CDR1 LNHDA, CDR2 SQIVND (reference sequence). CDR3 length equals 14 residues. The sample belongs to a study of cytomegalovirus exposure and HLA in healthy donors. Overall study findings and caveats: Specificity of a few CMV-associated chains for CMV antigens was verified in vitro. In a later analysis, most CMV-associated TCR beta chains appeared HLA-restricted.

The PCR made use of 60 Vbeta and 13 Jbeta primers. Assay: immunoSEQ multiplex PCR; the TCRdb copy retains only in-frame clones and omits some. The sample has roughly 250,000 clones, just under 85% seen once. This receptor was identified in a woman aged 40 to 50 in good health and CMV-seropositive. What was sequenced was PBMCs. The rearrangement uses TRBV19 and TRBJ2-1; 8 bases map to TRBD2. Here the CDR3 DNA reads TGTGCCAGTAGGGAGCGGGGGACCTACAATGAGCAGTTCTTC. Protein sequence: CASRERGTYNEQFF.